This T cell receptor (beta chain) was sequenced in a study of blood T cells in healthy people across ages (dated by TCRdb to the mid-2010s). For the study in its entirety: In model experiments, roughly one uniquely barcoded TCR beta cDNA molecule per two T cells was captured by template switching. The study measured age-related changes in TCR beta repertoire diversity using deep sequencing normalized with unique cDNA molecular identifiers. Donors were grouped into four age groups: young (average 16 years), middle-aged (less than 40), aged (around 66) and long-lived (about 82). To avoid experimental bias, donors of different ages were randomly spread across the sequencing lanes. The study analyzed two additional independent replicas of 1 million unique cDNA reads from the same blood draw for two donors, one aged 18 to 29 and one aged 80 or older. The investigation overall reported the following: Since profiling was done on bulk unsorted PBMCs, naive and antigen-experienced compartments could not be conclusively compared. Observed TCR beta diversity per million T cells fell roughly linearly with age, and a significant reduction was already apparent by age around 39. Compared with the aged group, the long-lived group had more naive CD4+ T cells, fewer expanded clones and increased TCR diversity, a pattern suggesting age selection. Estimates of total diversity based on one million sequenced T cells were regarded as lower bounds and as underestimates. The CMV infection status of donors was not known, potentially confounding age-related changes in expanded clonotypes. Observed TCR beta diversity correlated strongly with the percentage of naive T cells measured by flow cytometry.

The 40 or so donors, aged about 6 to 95 years, were systemically healthy Caucasian individuals from Russia. Each donor gave around 9 milliliters of peripheral blood, collected into EDTA-treated Vacutainer tubes. Ficoll-Paque density-gradient centrifugation was used to isolate PBMCs, with at least 6 million per sample. Total RNA, at least 6 micrograms per sample, was extracted from PBMCs with Trizol reagent. For every donor, flow cytometry on a PBMC aliquot measured the percentage of naive CD45RAhigh/CD27high T cells. The receptor library was made with 5' RACE. Sequencing relied on an Illumina HiSeq 2500. A second PCR of about 6 to 11 cycles was performed with a sample-barcoded 5' primer and a J-beta primer mix. A template-switch 5' adaptor carrying 12 random nucleotides introduced a unique molecular identifier onto each TCR beta cDNA molecule. Each sample yielded at least 3 million CDR3-containing paired-end reads. First-strand cDNA was synthesized from all RNA with the Mint cDNA synthesis kit, primed by a TRBC-specific oligonucleotide. After uracil-DNA glycosylase treatment, a first 18-cycle PCR used universal primers M1SS and BC2_uni_R on all cDNA. The study's own analysis went as follows. Normalization of each sample was performed by random selection of 1 million high-quality reads, each carrying a distinct molecular identifier. Instead of being binned into consensus sequences, reads that shared molecular identifiers were thrown out. CDR3 identification, clonotype clustering and error correction used MiTCR with a Q25 quality threshold and the strictest error-elimination algorithm. A nonparametric unseen species model using Euler transformation provided a lower-bound estimate of total TCR beta diversity. TCRdb itself trimmed the public reads at Q25 with fastp, ran MiXCR and retained productive beta chains. Entries are consolidated by CDR3 protein sequence, retaining the most common genes and DNA. TCRdb's processing, not the study's, gives the V and J calls here. The sample records 910,000 or so distinct CDR3 sequences, approximately 50% of which are singletons. The ten top clones hold about 20% of the sample.

On this clonotype itself: Its recognized antigen is unknown. One base away there is no much larger clone; base qualities are not given.

The sequence was collected from a woman aged 55-70 years in good health. Sample: blood.

The DNA sequence is TGTGCCAGCAGTATTCAGACAGGGGGTAATCAGCCCCAGCATTTT. This codes for CASSIQTGGNQPQHF. The chain links TRBV12-3 or TRBV12-4 with TRBJ1-5; the central 9 bases match TRBD1. The CDR3, cysteine through phenylalanine, is 15 amino acids long. Only the CDR3 region is kept as DNA, spanning 45 bases read in frame from base 1. Trimming accounts for 5 bases at V and 4 bases at J, while the number of junction bases matched to no gene is 6.